Here is one T cell receptor beta chain with its context. Its antigen remains unknown. The sample is drawn from a study of OX40 agonist ivuxolimab in advanced cancers. Study overall: Two cutaneous melanoma patients and one hepatocellular carcinoma patient, three in all, had partial responses. General study results and limits: At 0.1 to 3.0 mg/kg and by week 6, CD4+ and CD8+ T cells in the blood had expanded clonally.

This CDR3 region has 13 residues. Germline assignment: CDR1 SGDLS and CDR2 YYNGEE. Trimming removed 4 bases at V and 8 bases at J, with 13 bases between. Clones were sequenced by immunoSEQ multiplex PCR, and TCRdb holds only the in-frame ones, with some missing. The table lists around 17,000 clones, around four fifths of them singletons. Blood specimens came from baseline, cycle 4 day 1, and cycle 7 day 1. This receptor was obtained from an adult with an advanced solid tumor such as melanoma, head and neck, liver or kidney cancer. The V call is TRBV9, the J call TRBJ2-1; no clear D gene. Specimen: CD4+ or CD8+ T cells sorted from blood, collected in a trial of the OX40 agonist ivuxolimab. The CDR3 region has the DNA TGTGCCAGCAGCCTCTCCGGATTCTATGAGCAGTTCTTC. Protein: CASSLSGFYEQFF.